Shown below are 11 T cell receptor beta chains from a single sample sequenced in a study of regulatory T cells in long-lasting Graves disease. Relying on iRepertoire HTBI primers and Arm-PCR of CDR3 regions, the team built TCR beta libraries. Using its own MiXCR run on the multiplex PCR reads, TCRdb lists one record per CDR3 protein. The sample holds over 350,000 distinct CDR3 sequences, approximately 15% seen once. Indicated time point: newly diagnosed GD, antithyroid drugs for less than 3 months. PBMCs were the source of the RNA used for TCR sequencing. These data also formed part of another study, on T cells in Graves' hyperthyroidism and ophthalmopathy.

This material consisted of peripheral blood mononuclear cells (PBMCs), taken at new diagnosis, from a patient treated with antithyroid drugs. These receptors originate from a woman in her thirties or forties with Graves disease.

A remark on this clonotype: Just one base apart from a much larger clone, this may be a read error. The genes are TRBV24-1 and TRBJ1-1; D gene ambiguous. The CDR3 is 15 amino acids. V was trimmed by 3 bases and J by 3 bases, leaving 13 bases between them. Germline V gene lookup returns CDR1 KGHDR and CDR2 SFDVKD. The CDR3 sequence: CATSDPGKGYTEAFF. Here the CDR3 DNA reads TGTGCCACCAGTGATCCTGGGAAAGGCTACACTGAAGCTTTCTTT.

This clonotype was recorded a few times. The rearrangement links TRBV3-1 to TRBJ2-5; weak D call: TRBD2 (6 bases). V lost 2 bases, J lost 5 bases, and 24 bases lay in between. CDR1 LGHDT and CDR2 YNNKEL come from the germline V gene (reference sequence). The CDR3 runs 18 residues. The CDR3 is CASSQKTGVAVIAETQYF. CDR3 sequence (DNA): TGTGCCAGCAGCCAAAAGACGGGAGTAGCGGTGATTGCCGAGACCCAGTACTTC.

Many counts were recorded for this clonotype. The chain uses TRBV6-1 and TRBJ2-7, with 7 nucleotides matching TRBD1. The CDR3 loop spans 18 amino acids. Losses at the gene ends were 3 bases for V and 2 bases for J; bases not matched to a gene: 16. The germline V gene has CDR1 MNHNS and CDR2 SASEGT. The CDR3 bases are TGTGCCAGCAGTGAGTACCTCGCCGGGACAGCGTCTACCTACGAGCAGTACTTC. Translation gives CASSEYLAGTASTYEQYF.

This clonotype was recorded at least ten times. This chain uses TRBV19 with TRBJ2-7; TRBD2 might be the D (5 bases). The V gene lost 5 bases and the J gene lost 2 bases, with 13 bases spanning the gap. The CDR3 is made up of 14 amino acids. Germline V lookup: CDR1 LNHDA, CDR2 SQIVND (reference sequence). The CDR3 DNA sequence: TGTGCCAGTAGTGCGCTCGGGAATCCCTACGAGCAGTACTTC. Amino acid sequence: CASSALGNPYEQYF.

In its sample, this clonotype was seen many times. This chain uses TRBV12-3 or TRBV12-4 with TRBJ1-5; no reliable D call. The CDR3 has 15 residues. V was clipped by 6 bases and J by 2 bases, with 14 bases between them. Here the CDR3 reads CASSWVVGGNQPQHF. The CDR3 DNA sequence: TGTGCCAGCAGCTGGGTGGTTGGCGGCAATCAGCCCCAGCATTTT.

In its sample, this clonotype was seen many times. The chain has TRBV25-1 and TRBJ2-1; D gene unclear. The germline V and J ends were trimmed by 5 bases and 3 bases, with 14 bases remaining between them. From germline, CDR1 is MGHDK and CDR2 SYGVNS. The CDR3 totals 15 residues. CDR3 nucleotides: TGTGCCAGCAGTCCGGACGGATGGATCTACAATGAGCAGTTCTTC. This codes for CASSPDGWIYNEQFF.

This clonotype came up many times. The chain has TRBV20-1 and TRBJ2-1; D may be TRBD1 (7 bases). V was cut by 2 bases and J by 0 bases, with 26 bases left in between. The CDR3 length is 20 residues. Germline V gene data show CDR1 as DFQATT and CDR2 as SNEGSKA (reference sequence). The CDR3 spells CSARLQGGSLSASSYNEQFF. In DNA form, the CDR3 reads TGCAGTGCTAGACTCCAGGGGGGCAGTCTGAGCGCGAGCTCCTACAATGAGCAGTTCTTC.

This clonotype was observed a few times. The chain is built from TRBV12-3 or TRBV12-4 and TRBJ2-1; D is ambiguous. CDR3 size: 12 residues. V lost 3 bases and J lost 6, with 6 bases in between. The CDR3 nucleotides are TGTGCCAGCAGTTTCAGCAGCAATGAGCAGTTCTTC. Translated: CASSFSSNEQFF.

The genes are TRBV19 and TRBJ2-2; TRBD2 aligns across 11 bases. V trimming: 5 bases; J trimming: 1 base; junction bases outside the gene matches: 9. The CDR3 totals 18 residues. Germline CDR1 LNHDA, CDR2 SQIVND (reference sequence). CDR3 amino acids: CASSFHSGTSGNTGELFF. In DNA, the CDR3 is TGTGCCAGTAGTTTCCATTCCGGGACTAGCGGGAACACCGGGGAGCTGTTTTTT.

This clonotype showed up many times. The chain uses TRBV27 and TRBJ2-5; possible D gene TRBD1, 6 bases. V was trimmed by 5 bases and J by 0 bases, leaving 13 bases between them. This CDR3 region has 15 residues. Germline CDR1 and CDR2: MNHEY and SMNVEV (reference sequence). The CDR3 sequence is CASSPGTTNQETQYF. CDR3 nucleotide sequence: TGTGCCAGCAGTCCTGGGACAACAAACCAAGAGACCCAGTACTTC.

This rearrangement joins TRBV19 to TRBJ2-2, with D perhaps matching TRBD2 (7 bases). This CDR3 comprises 15 residues. The germline CDR1 and CDR2 sequences are LNHDA and SQIVND (reference sequence). Deletions cut 3 bases from V and 4 bases from J, with 12 bases between. As DNA, the CDR3 is TGTGCCAGTAGTATCAACAGGGAGGGCACCGGGGAGCTGTTTTTT. Protein product: CASSINREGTGELFF.